A single sample gave rise to the 8 T cell receptor beta chains below, sequenced in a study of cytomegalovirus exposure and HLA in healthy donors. The study ran its PCR with 60 Vbeta and 13 Jbeta primers. TCRdb keeps only in-frame clones here, not all; method: immunoSEQ multiplex PCR. The data hold around 150,000 clones, with over 75% observed a single time. Sequenced sample: PBMCs. All receptors come from a young woman in good health and CMV-seronegative.

The rearrangement joins TRBV27 to TRBJ2-7; 7 nucleotides align to TRBD1. The CDR3 is 14 residues long. V lost 5 bases to trimming and J lost 0 bases; unmatched junction nucleotides: 4. Per the germline V gene, CDR1 is MNHEY and CDR2 is SMNVEV (reference sequence). This chain's CDR3 is CASSPWDSSYEQYF. As DNA, the CDR3 is TGTGCCAGCAGTCCATGGGACAGCTCCTACGAGCAGTACTTC.

The chain carries TRBV9 and TRBJ1-3; possible D gene TRBD1, 5 bases. CDR1 and CDR2 from the germline V gene are SGDLS and YYNGEE. The length of the CDR3 is 16 residues. V lost 4 bases and J lost 4, with 18 bases in between. CDR3 coding DNA: TGTGCCAGCAGCTTTCAAACGGGACTTCCAGGAAACACCATATATTTT. This gives the protein CASSFQTGLPGNTIYF.

The gene calls are TRBV18 and TRBJ2-1; 9 nucleotides line up with TRBD1. Germline values: CDR1 KGHSH, CDR2 LQKENI. The CDR3 totals 16 residues. With 2 bases clipped from V and 3 bases from J, the junction kept 5 bases outside the gene matches. The chain's CDR3 is CASSPTRDRVYNEQFF. Written as DNA, the CDR3 is TGTGCCAGCTCACCAACCCGGGACAGGGTCTACAATGAGCAGTTCTTC. The variable domain in full, with the rest retrieved from reference TRBV18 and TRBJ2-1, is NAGVMQNPRHLVRRRGQEARLRCSPMKGHSHVYWYRQLPEEGLKFMVYLQKENIIDESGMPKERFSAEFPKEGPSILRIQQVVRGDSAAYFCASSPTRDRVYNEQFFGPGTRLTVL.

The V and J genes are TRBV28 and TRBJ1-2; 8 nucleotides line up with TRBD1. Germline lookup yields CDR1 MDHEN and CDR2 SYDVKM. Losses at the gene ends were 10 bases for V and 0 bases for J; bases not matched to a gene: 10. The length of the CDR3 is 15 residues. In DNA, the CDR3 is TGTGCCATCCCGGACAGGGCCCCCACTAACTATGGCTACACCTTC. This sequence encodes CAIPDRAPTNYGYTF.

The V gene is TRBV5-1, the J gene TRBJ1-2; 10 bases line up with TRBD1. The V gene's germline CDR1 is SGHRS and CDR2 YFSETQ. This CDR3 spans 14 amino acids. V lost 1 base to trimming and J lost 6 bases; unmatched junction nucleotides: 3. CDR3 region: CASSLRGTGDGYTF. The CDR3 DNA sequence: TGCGCCAGCAGCTTGAGGGGGACAGGGGATGGCTACACCTTC.

The genes are TRBV29-1 and TRBJ2-7, with 10 bases lining up with TRBD2. CDR3 length: 14 amino acids. From germline, CDR1 is SQVTM and CDR2 ANQGSEA. The V and J ends lost 6 bases and 1 base, in that order; junction bases with no gene match: 6. The CDR3 is CSVYSSGSSYEQYF. CDR3 bases: TGCAGCGTCTATTCTAGCGGGAGTTCCTACGAGCAGTACTTC.

The gene calls are TRBV2 and TRBJ1-6; 7 bases agree with TRBD1. The junction had 13 bases not matched to a gene; V was cut back by 8 bases and J by 9 bases. The CDR3 runs to 15 residues. Germline values: CDR1 SNHLY, CDR2 FYNNEI. This CDR3 is CASSPTGQPGSPLHF. CDR3 sequence (DNA): TGTGCCAGCTCTCCGACAGGGCAACCTGGTTCACCCCTCCACTTT.

This chain links TRBV19 with TRBJ2-1; tentatively, D is TRBD1 (6 bases). Trimming took 3 bases from V and 5 from J, leaving 14 bases between them. Per the germline V gene, CDR1 is LNHDA and CDR2 is SQIVND (reference sequence). CDR3 length: 15 residues. The CDR3: CASSIMVQGNNEQFF. CDR3 DNA: TGTGCCAGTAGTATTATGGTACAGGGTAACAATGAGCAGTTCTTC.